Following are 21 T cell receptor beta chains from one sample sequenced in a study of blood T cell repertoires in COVID-19. Data came from immunoSEQ multiplex PCR; TCRdb stores just in-frame clones and leaves some out. The sample carries about 300,000 clones, about nine tenths recorded once. The source material was PBMCs or T cells enriched from blood (not recorded which). The source of these receptors is a woman between 45 and 60 years old who had been exposed to COVID-19.

The CDR3 protein is CASSLAGGADTQYF. The DNA for the CDR3 is TGTGCCAGCAGCTTGGCCGGGGGGGCAGATACGCAGTATTTT. J is TRBJ2-3 and V is TRBV5-5, with 8 bases fitting TRBD2. Losses at the gene ends were 0 bases for V and 4 bases for J; bases not matched to a gene: 1. The CDR3 is 14 amino acids. Per the germline V gene, CDR1 is SGHKS and CDR2 is YYEKEE (reference sequence).

The chain carries TRBV30 and TRBJ1-5, with TRBD1 identical over 9 bases. The CDR3 loop spans 16 amino acids. V trimming: 1 base; J trimming: 2 bases; junction bases outside the gene matches: 6. Germline V CDR1 and CDR2: GTSNPN, SVGIG (reference sequence). The CDR3 region is CAWSAGTGWGNQPQHF. In DNA, the CDR3 is TGTGCCTGGAGTGCCGGGACAGGGTGGGGCAATCAGCCCCAGCATTTT.

The chain joins TRBV3-1 (or the pseudogene TRBV3-2) to TRBJ2-2, with D possibly being TRBD2 (6 bases). CDR3 length: 14 amino acids. Looked up from germline, CDR1 is LGHDT and CDR2 is YNNKEL (reference sequence). V lost 1 base and J 6 bases, leaving 9 bases between the germline ends. The CDR3: CASSQVPGAGELFF. CDR3 nucleotides: TGTGCCAGCAGCCAAGTCCCGGGGGCCGGGGAGCTGTTTTTT.

The gene calls are TRBV7-9 and TRBJ1-1, with D possibly being TRBD1 (6 bases). The CDR3 has 14 residues. The germline V and J ends were trimmed by 2 bases and 3 bases, with 10 bases remaining between them. Germline V gene sequence: CDR1 SEHNR, CDR2 FQNEAQ (reference sequence). CDR3 residues: CASSLQGWDTEAFF. The DNA of the CDR3 is TGTGCCAGCAGCTTACAGGGGTGGGACACTGAAGCTTTCTTT.

This chain links TRBV24-1 with TRBJ2-5, with D perhaps TRBD1 (5 bases). CDR3 length: 17 amino acids. V lost 7 bases and J 3 bases, leaving 23 bases between the germline ends. Germline CDR1 reads KGHDR; CDR2 reads SFDVKD. The CDR3 loop is CATSQPLDSTQKETQYF. CDR3 in DNA: TGTGCCACCAGCCAACCCCTCGACAGCACCCAAAAAGAGACCCAGTACTTC.

Remarks on this clone: Other DNA sequences from this sample encode an identical CDR3 as well. This chain joins TRBV24-1 and TRBJ1-5; unclear D gene. The germline V gene has CDR1 KGHDR and CDR2 SFDVKD. Trimming took 4 bases from V and 6 from J, leaving 9 bases between them. This CDR3 comprises 13 residues. CDR3 nucleotide sequence: TGTGCCACCAGTGACAGAGGGAGTCAGCCCCAGCATTTT. As protein: CATSDRGSQPQHF.

The rearrangement joins TRBV4-1 to TRBJ1-3; TRBD1 matches 7 bases. Trimming at V came to 6 bases and at J to 11 bases, leaving 16 bases not matched to a gene. The V gene's germline CDR1 is MGHRA and CDR2 YSYEKL. The CDR3 is 15 residues long. The CDR3 loop reads CASSGGTAPLSAIYF. CDR3 nucleotides: TGCGCCAGCAGTGGCGGGACAGCTCCACTAAGCGCCATATATTTT.

The genes are TRBV4-1 and TRBJ2-5; 11 bases fit TRBD2. The CDR3 is made up of 17 amino acids. Looked up from germline, CDR1 is MGHRA and CDR2 is YSYEKL. V lost 4 bases and J lost 4; bases outside the gene matches: 11. The CDR3 DNA reads TGCGCCAGCAGCCCCATCCCCTTAGCGGGGGGGCCAGAGACCCAGTACTTC. Translated: CASSPIPLAGGPETQYF.

The V gene is TRBV2, the J gene TRBJ2-7; D is undetermined. The germline V and J ends were trimmed by 6 bases and 3 bases, with 15 bases remaining between them. Germline V CDR1 and CDR2: SNHLY, FYNNEI. The CDR3 extends over 14 amino acids. CDR3 DNA: TGTGCCAGCAGGCTGCAGTTGTACAACTACGAGCAGTACTTC. Its translation is CASRLQLYNYEQYF.

This clone was seen once. The rearrangement joins TRBV7-4 to TRBJ1-5; D possibly corresponds to TRBD1 (5 bases). Deletions cut 6 bases from V and 2 bases from J, with 23 bases between. The CDR3 is made up of 18 amino acids. CDR1 is SGHVT and CDR2 is SQSDAQ in the germline V gene. For the CDR3, the DNA is TGTGCCAGCAGTCGCCCCCTTTGGGGCGCGAATGGCAATCAGCCCCAGCATTTT. Encoded protein: CASSRPLWGANGNQPQHF.

The chain couples TRBV5-6 to TRBJ1-2; weak D call: TRBD1 (5 bases). With 4 bases removed from V and 2 bases from J, the gap between germline ends came to 15 bases. The CDR3 runs to 15 residues. CDR1 and CDR2 (germline): SGHDT, YYEEEE. The CDR3 DNA follows: TGTGCCAGCAGCAACGTGGGGGGGGACAACTATGGCTACACCTTC. This codes for CASSNVGGDNYGYTF.

This rearrangement joins TRBV28 to TRBJ2-3; TRBD2 matches at 10 bases. From germline, CDR1 is MDHEN and CDR2 SYDVKM. Losses at the gene ends were 5 bases for V and 3 bases for J; bases not matched to a gene: 8. The CDR3 totals 16 residues. The CDR3 region is CASSLRGLAITDTQYF. DNA of the CDR3: TGTGCCAGCAGTCTCCGGGGACTAGCGATTACAGATACGCAGTATTTT.

This chain joins TRBV15 and TRBJ2-7; no clear D. CDR1 and CDR2 (germline): LNHNV, YYDKDF (reference sequence). Trimming removed 8 bases from V and 0 bases from J, with 14 bases in between. The CDR3 is made up of 14 amino acids. CDR3 residues: CATVRDFFSYEQYF. The CDR3 DNA sequence: TGTGCCACCGTTAGAGATTTTTTCTCCTACGAGCAGTACTTC.

The V call is TRBV6-5, the J call TRBJ1-3; D is possibly TRBD1 (6 bases). Between the trimmed V and J ends, which lost 2 bases and 4 bases, there was a span of 12 bases. The CDR3 runs to 15 residues. Germline values: CDR1 MNHEY, CDR2 SVGAGI. The CDR3 region has the DNA TGTGCCAGCAGTTACGGCAGGGGATCCGGAAACACCATATATTTT. Translated, it gives CASSYGRGSGNTIYF.

The chain couples TRBV11-2 to TRBJ1-1; 7 positions agree with TRBD1. CDR3 length: 14 residues. Trimming at V came to 5 bases and at J to 7 bases, leaving 10 bases not matched to a gene. Germline assignment: CDR1 SGHAT and CDR2 FQNNGV. For the CDR3, the DNA is TGTGCCAGCAGCAGAAACAGGGGCGATAATGAAGCTTTCTTT. Protein: CASSRNRGDNEAFF.

The rearrangement joins TRBV30 to TRBJ1-4; TRBD1 matches at 7 bases. Germline CDR1 is GTSNPN and CDR2 is SVGIG (reference sequence). V lost 8 bases, J lost 8 bases, and 11 bases stayed unmatched. The length of the CDR3 is 13 residues. The DNA of the CDR3 is TGTGCCACAGCAACAGGGGTGGGGGAAAAACTGTTTTTT. Translation gives CATATGVGEKLFF.

This clone was detected only once. This chain joins TRBV2 and TRBJ2-7; the match to TRBD1 covers 7 bases. Germline CDR1 and CDR2: SNHLY and FYNNEI. Trimming removed 7 bases from V and 4 bases from J; junction bases left unmatched: 4. CDR3 length: 12 amino acids. CDR3 in amino acids: CASTKQGYEQYF. Here the CDR3 DNA reads TGTGCCAGCACTAAACAGGGGTACGAGCAGTACTTC.

The CDR3 sequence is CASSLRTRRDTQYF. The CDR3, as DNA: TGTGCCAGCAGTTTGAGGACTAGAAGGGATACGCAGTATTTT. The chain is built from TRBV28 and TRBJ2-3; TRBD2 matches at 7 bases. The CDR3 sequence is 14 residues long. Germline V gives CDR1 MDHEN, CDR2 SYDVKM. V dropped 3 bases and J dropped 6; count of bases not matched to a gene: 6.

V gene TRBV28 combines with J gene TRBJ2-1, with D uncertain. Germline lookup yields CDR1 MDHEN and CDR2 SYDVKM. The CDR3 has 12 residues. Trimming took off 10 bases at V and 4 bases at J, with 11 bases between the two ends. CDR3: CATINFYNEQFF. As DNA, the CDR3 is TGTGCCACTATTAATTTTTACAATGAGCAGTTCTTC.

CDR3 coding DNA: TGCGCCAGCAGCCCGGGACAGGGGGCTAAATCCTACGAGCAGTACTTC. Protein: CASSPGQGAKSYEQYF. The chain couples TRBV5-1 to TRBJ2-7; 12 nucleotides agree with TRBD1. J was trimmed by 1 base and V by 4 bases; bases with no gene match: 6. Germline-derived CDR1 and CDR2 are SGHRS and YFSETQ. The CDR3 spans 16 residues. The full variable domain, in which reference TRBV5-1 and TRBJ2-7 provide the parts outside the CDR3, is KAGVTQTPRYLIKTRGQQVTLSCSPISGHRSVSWYQQTPGQGLQFLFEYFSETQRNKGNFPGRFSGRQFSNSRSEMNVSTLELGDSALYLCASSPGQGAKSYEQYFGPGTRLTVT.

This clone was recorded once. The chain recombines TRBV4-1 with TRBJ2-1; D perhaps matches TRBD2 (5 bases). Germline CDR1 and CDR2: MGHRA and YSYEKL. The V and J ends lost 2 bases and 5 bases respectively, with 22 bases between them. The CDR3 extends over 18 amino acids. DNA of the CDR3: TGCGCCAGCAGCCAACTGGACTTGGTGCCAAATCCAGACAATGAGCAGTTCTTC. Amino acids: CASSQLDLVPNPDNEQFF.